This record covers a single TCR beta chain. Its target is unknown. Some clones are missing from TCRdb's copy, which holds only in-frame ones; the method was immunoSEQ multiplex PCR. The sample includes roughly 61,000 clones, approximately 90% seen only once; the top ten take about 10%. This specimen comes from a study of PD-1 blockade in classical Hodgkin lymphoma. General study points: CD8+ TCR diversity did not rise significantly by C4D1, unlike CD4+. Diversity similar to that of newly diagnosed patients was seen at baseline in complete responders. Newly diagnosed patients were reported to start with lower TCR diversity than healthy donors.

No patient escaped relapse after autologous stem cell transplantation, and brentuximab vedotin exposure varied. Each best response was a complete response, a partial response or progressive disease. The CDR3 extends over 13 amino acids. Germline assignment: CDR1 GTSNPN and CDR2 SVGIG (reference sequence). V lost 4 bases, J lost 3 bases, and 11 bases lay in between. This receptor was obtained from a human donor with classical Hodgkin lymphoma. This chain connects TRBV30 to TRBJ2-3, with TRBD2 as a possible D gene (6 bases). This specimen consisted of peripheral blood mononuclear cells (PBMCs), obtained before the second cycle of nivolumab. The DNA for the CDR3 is TGTGCCTGGACACGGGGGACTACAGATACGCAGTATTTT. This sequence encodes CAWTRGTTDTQYF. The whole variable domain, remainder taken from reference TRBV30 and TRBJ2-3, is SQTIHQWPATLVQPVGSPLSLECTVEGTSNPNLYWYRQAAGRGLQLLFYSVGIGQISSEVPQNLSASRPQDRQFILSSKKLLLSDSGFYLCAWTRGTTDTQYFGPGTRLTVL.